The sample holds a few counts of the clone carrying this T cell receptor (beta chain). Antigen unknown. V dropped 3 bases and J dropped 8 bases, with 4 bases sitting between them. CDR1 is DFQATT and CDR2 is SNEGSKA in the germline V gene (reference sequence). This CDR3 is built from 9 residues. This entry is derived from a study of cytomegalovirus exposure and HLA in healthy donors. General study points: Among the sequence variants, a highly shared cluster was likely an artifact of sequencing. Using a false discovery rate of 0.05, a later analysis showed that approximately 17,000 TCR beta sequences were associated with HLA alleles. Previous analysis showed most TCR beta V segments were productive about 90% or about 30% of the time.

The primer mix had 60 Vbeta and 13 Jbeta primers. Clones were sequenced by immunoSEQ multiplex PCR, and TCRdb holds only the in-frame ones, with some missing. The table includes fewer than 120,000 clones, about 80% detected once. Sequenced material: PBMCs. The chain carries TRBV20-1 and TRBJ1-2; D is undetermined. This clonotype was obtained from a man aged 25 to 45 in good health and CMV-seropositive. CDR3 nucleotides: TGCAGTGCTAGTGTAGGCTACACCTTC. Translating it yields CSASVGYTF.